One sample yielded the 29 T cell receptor beta chains listed below, sequenced in a study of cytomegalovirus exposure and HLA in healthy donors. Vbeta (60) and Jbeta (13) primers were used in the PCR. Only in-frame clones appear in the TCRdb table, and some are missing; sequencing was by immunoSEQ multiplex PCR. Among 120,000 or so clones listed, 80% were seen once. The source material was PBMCs. The receptor source for this set is a man in his fifties or sixties in good health and CMV-seronegative.

V usage is TRBV13 and J usage is TRBJ2-7; 8 nucleotides agree with TRBD2. Germline V gene sequence: CDR1 PRHDT, CDR2 FYEKMQ (reference sequence). The CDR3 has 14 amino acids. V shed 0 bases, J shed 6 bases, and the junction held 4 bases outside the gene matches. CDR3 sequence (DNA): TGTGCCAGCAGCTTAGGGGGACTAGTCCCCGAGCAGTACTTC. This codes for CASSLGGLVPEQYF.

The chain employs TRBV7-9 and TRBJ2-2; 10 bases map to TRBD2. CDR3 length equals 18 residues. V gave up 5 bases and J gave up 6 bases; unmatched junction bases: 15. Germline V CDR1 and CDR2: SEHNR, FQNEAQ (reference sequence). CDR3 region: CASSGRTSGGREAGELFF. For the CDR3, the DNA is TGTGCCAGCAGCGGACGGACTAGCGGAGGTCGGGAGGCCGGGGAGCTGTTTTTT. The variable domain in full, completed from reference TRBV7-9 and TRBJ2-2, reads DTGVSQNPRHKITKRGQNVTFRCDPISEHNRLYWYRQTLGQGPEFLTYFQNEAQLEKSRLLSDRFSAERPKGSFSTLEIQRTEQGDSAMYLCASSGRTSGGREAGELFFGEGSRLTVL.

The chain joins TRBV4-3 to TRBJ2-4, with D tentatively TRBD1 (6 bases). The CDR3 extends over 21 amino acids. Trimming removed 0 bases at V and 0 bases at J, with 24 bases between. Per the germline V gene, CDR1 is LGHNA and CDR2 is YSLEER. The CDR3 coding sequence is TGCGCCAGCAGCCAAGACAAATACAGGGAAGTAAGACCCGTAGCCAAAAACATTCAGTACTTC. This codes for CASSQDKYREVRPVAKNIQYF.

V usage is TRBV5-6 and J usage is TRBJ1-1; possibly TRBD1 for D (6 bases). CDR1 is SGHDT and CDR2 is YYEEEE in the germline V gene. Deletions cut 0 bases from V and 1 base from J, with 13 bases between. The CDR3 extends over 16 amino acids. This CDR3 is CASSLEGDTRNTEAFF. CDR3 DNA sequence: TGTGCCAGCAGCTTGGAAGGGGACACACGGAACACTGAAGCTTTCTTT.

This clone turned up a few times. The CDR3 DNA reads TGTGCCAGCAGCTTACGGGGGGGGGTTAACGAGCAGTACTTC. This translates into CASSLRGGVNEQYF. The chain couples TRBV11-3 to TRBJ2-7; TRBD2 matches at 8 bases. Germline V gives CDR1 SGHNT, CDR2 YENEEA. The CDR3 covers 14 residues. Germline trimming cut 2 bases from V and 5 bases from J; bases unmatched to any gene: 5.

The chain recombines TRBV5-4 with TRBJ2-2, with TRBD2 identical over 8 bases. Trimming took 3 bases from V and 4 from J; bases not matched to a gene: 11. CDR1 and CDR2 (germline): SGHNT, YYREEE (reference sequence). CDR3 length: 17 residues. CDR3 sequence: CASSWGSSGGFTGELFF. The CDR3 DNA reads as TGTGCCAGCAGCTGGGGATCAAGCGGGGGTTTCACCGGGGAGCTGTTTTTT. The full variable domain, with the rest looked up from reference TRBV5-4 and TRBJ2-2, is ETGVTQSPTHLIKTRGQQVTLRCSSQSGHNTVSWYQQALGQGPQFIFQYYREEENGRGNFPPRFSGLQFPNYSSELNVNALELDDSALYLCASSWGSSGGFTGELFFGEGSRLTVL.

The rearrangement joins TRBV7-9 to TRBJ2-1, with D perhaps matching TRBD2 (5 bases). Between the trimmed V and J ends, which lost 4 bases and 0 bases, there was a span of 13 bases. In germline, CDR1 is SEHNR, CDR2 FQNEAQ (reference sequence). CDR3 length equals 16 residues. The CDR3: CASSSRAPRSYNEQFF. For the CDR3, the DNA is TGTGCCAGCAGCTCGAGGGCGCCGCGCTCCTACAATGAGCAGTTCTTC.

This clone was counted between two and nine times. The chain uses TRBV4-2 and TRBJ1-4; 7 positions match TRBD1. J lost 6 bases, V lost 1 base, and 5 bases had no gene match. Germline CDR1 is LGHNA and CDR2 is YNFKEQ. The CDR3 has 15 residues. For the CDR3, the DNA is TGTGCCAGCAGCCAAGGACAGGGCACGGATGAAAAACTGTTTTTT. Translation: CASSQGQGTDEKLFF.

This clone was counted between two and nine times. The CDR3 DNA reads TGTGCCAGCAGCCGGACAGGATTTAGGGAGACCCAGTACTTC. Its translation: CASSRTGFRETQYF. The genes are TRBV14 and TRBJ2-5; 7 nucleotides line up with TRBD1. The CDR3 is 14 amino acids. V lost 4 bases and J lost 5; bases outside the gene matches: 7. Germline CDR1 and CDR2: SGHDN and FVKESK.

The chain is built from TRBV9 and TRBJ1-1, with unresolved D. Germline values: CDR1 SGDLS, CDR2 YYNGEE. The germline V and J ends were trimmed by 3 bases and 8 bases, with 11 bases remaining between them. The CDR3 spans 12 residues. CDR3 sequence: CASSAPTGEAFF. CDR3 sequence (DNA): TGTGCCAGCAGCGCGCCGACGGGGGAAGCTTTCTTT.

V is TRBV6-1 and J is TRBJ1-1, with 8 nucleotides matching TRBD1. Trimming took 0 bases from V and 10 from J; bases not matched to a gene: 13. The CDR3 contains 16 residues. Germline values: CDR1 MNHNS, CDR2 SASEGT. CDR3: CASSEAGQGARGGAFF. Written as DNA, the CDR3 is TGTGCCAGCAGTGAAGCGGGCCAGGGGGCGCGGGGGGGAGCTTTCTTT.

The chain links TRBV7-9 to TRBJ2-3, with TRBD2 identical over 10 bases. V dropped 9 bases and J dropped 2; count of bases not matched to a gene: 5. The germline gives CDR1 SEHNR, CDR2 FQNEAQ (reference sequence). This CDR3 has 14 residues. Written as DNA, the CDR3 is TGTGCCAGTCGGACTAGCGGCCACACAGATACGCAGTATTTT. Translation gives CASRTSGHTDTQYF.

The CDR3 DNA reads as TGTGCCAGCAGCTCCGTGGACAGGGTGATCCGCCTAAACAATGAGCAGTTCTTC. Translating gives CASSSVDRVIRLNNEQFF. The V and J genes are TRBV7-9 and TRBJ2-1; 8 nucleotides line up with TRBD1. The germline V gene encodes CDR1 SEHNR and CDR2 FQNEAQ (reference sequence). The CDR3 is 18 residues long. The trim removed 4 bases at V and 5 bases at J, leaving 16 bases unmatched.

This chain joins TRBV6-4 and TRBJ2-5; 7 positions agree with TRBD1. The J segment lost 3 bases and the V segment lost 10 bases, leaving 17 bases of the junction unmatched. Germline V lookup: CDR1 MRHNA, CDR2 SNTAGT. The CDR3 has 16 residues. The CDR3: CATRGQERANEETQYF. The CDR3 DNA reads TGTGCCACCCGTGGACAGGAGAGGGCAAATGAAGAGACCCAGTACTTC.

On this clone itself: The junction departs from the called germline gene at one end, perhaps through a read error. This rearrangement joins TRBV7-9 to TRBJ1-1; no reliable D call. This CDR3 region has 12 residues. The germline V gene encodes CDR1 SEHNR and CDR2 FQNEAQ (reference sequence). This CDR3 is CSSSLSYTEAFF. The CDR3 DNA follows: TGTTCCAGCAGCCTATCCTACACTGAAGCTTTCTTT.

The chain is built from TRBV11-2 and TRBJ2-7; 7 bases line up with TRBD2. CDR1 and CDR2 from the germline V gene are SGHAT and FQNNGV. Unmatched junction bases numbered 8, after V lost 5 bases and J lost 10 bases. The CDR3 extends over 12 amino acids. The chain's CDR3 is CASSPSGAEQYF. The CDR3 region has the DNA TGTGCCAGCAGCCCGAGCGGGGCGGAACAGTACTTC.

The V call is TRBV6-4, the J call TRBJ2-2; D ambiguous. V lost 4 bases, J lost 5 bases, and 5 bases lay in between. The CDR3 has 12 amino acids. Germline assignment: CDR1 MRHNA and CDR2 SNTAGT. CDR3 DNA: TGTGCCAGCAGTGGGCCTACCGGGGAGCTGTTTTTT. Amino acids: CASSGPTGELFF.

DNA of the CDR3: TGTGCCAGCAGTTTCCCAGCGGGAGGGCCCCGGGAGCAGTTCTTC. Protein sequence: CASSFPAGGPREQFF. The V gene is TRBV5-4, the J gene TRBJ2-1, with 10 bases fitting TRBD2. Per germline, CDR1 SGHNT and CDR2 YYREEE (reference sequence). The CDR3 loop spans 15 amino acids. V lost 5 bases and J lost 10; bases outside the gene matches: 12.

The gene calls are TRBV14 and TRBJ1-4; 9 positions match TRBD1. The length of the CDR3 is 14 residues. V lost 3 bases and J lost 8; bases outside the gene matches: 4. Germline V gene sequence: CDR1 SGHDN, CDR2 FVKESK. The CDR3 sequence is CASSHRTGVEKLFF. The CDR3 DNA sequence: TGTGCCAGCAGCCACCGGACAGGGGTGGAAAAACTGTTTTTT.

The chain recombines TRBV5-4 with TRBJ1-4; the D is unclear. The CDR3 contains 16 residues. Germline V gene sequence: CDR1 SGHNT, CDR2 YYREEE (reference sequence). Trimming shortened V by 7 bases and J by 1 base, and 17 bases separated the two germline ends. This chain's CDR3 is CASAVGPQETNEKLFF. As DNA, the CDR3 is TGTGCCAGCGCCGTGGGTCCGCAGGAAACTAATGAAAAACTGTTTTTT.

This chain uses TRBV5-4 with TRBJ1-1, with unresolved D. Trimming removed 0 bases from V and 2 bases from J, with 8 bases in between. Germline loops: CDR1 SGHNT, CDR2 YYREEE (reference sequence). The CDR3 runs 14 residues. CDR3 region: CASSLERRNTEAFF. The CDR3 nucleotides are TGTGCCAGCAGCTTGGAACGGAGAAACACTGAAGCTTTCTTT. The full variable domain, rest sourced from reference TRBV5-4 and TRBJ1-1, is ETGVTQSPTHLIKTRGQQVTLRCSSQSGHNTVSWYQQALGQGPQFIFQYYREEENGRGNFPPRFSGLQFPNYSSELNVNALELDDSALYLCASSLERRNTEAFFGQGTRLTVV.

The J gene is TRBJ2-1, the V gene TRBV10-3; D is possibly TRBD2 (5 bases). The germline V and J ends were trimmed by 11 bases and 10 bases, with 18 bases remaining between them. CDR1 is ENHRY and CDR2 is SYGVKD in the germline V gene. The CDR3 extends over 12 amino acids. The CDR3 sequence is CAVPMMGEEQFF. The CDR3 nucleotides read TGTGCCGTTCCTATGATGGGAGAGGAGCAGTTCTTC.

The V and J genes are TRBV25-1 and TRBJ2-3, with D perhaps matching TRBD2 (5 bases). V was cut by 1 base and J by 11 bases, with 22 bases left in between. From germline, CDR1 is MGHDK and CDR2 SYGVNS. The CDR3 consists of 16 residues. The CDR3 here is CASSESEWERQREQYF. CDR3 DNA sequence: TGTGCCAGCAGTGAATCGGAGTGGGAGCGCCAACGAGAGCAGTATTTT.

The gene calls are TRBV4-1 and TRBJ1-1; the D gene is possibly TRBD1 (6 bases). The CDR3 is 13 amino acids. Trimming removed 2 bases at V and 12 bases at J, with 16 bases between. Germline CDR1 and CDR2: MGHRA and YSYEKL. The CDR3 region has the DNA TGCGCCAGCAGCCAAACAGGGTTGGATAGGACTTTCTTT. Protein: CASSQTGLDRTFF.

This clone was observed a handful of times. The V call is TRBV19, the J call TRBJ2-1; 9 nucleotides agree with TRBD2. With 1 base clipped from V and 8 bases from J, the junction kept 15 bases outside the gene matches. The CDR3 extends over 18 amino acids. Germline loops: CDR1 LNHDA, CDR2 SQIVND (reference sequence). The CDR3 bases are TGTGCCAGTAGTATAGGCTTCTCGCGGGGGGGTTCCAGGGATGAGCAGTTCTTC. This encodes CASSIGFSRGGSRDEQFF. Based on the CDR3 plus reference TRBV19 and TRBJ2-1, the full variable domain is DGGITQSPKYLFRKEGQNVTLSCEQNLNHDAMYWYRQDPGQGLRLIYYSQIVNDFQKGDIAEGYSVSREKKESFPLTVTSAQKNPTAFYLCASSIGFSRGGSRDEQFFGPGTRLTVL.

This CDR3 is CASSVGTGVYEQYF. Here the CDR3 DNA reads TGTGCCAGCAGCGTCGGGACAGGGGTATACGAGCAGTACTTC. The chain recombines TRBV28 with TRBJ2-7; the match to TRBD1 covers 10 bases. This CDR3 contains 14 residues. Germline V gene lookup returns CDR1 MDHEN and CDR2 SYDVKM. The ends lost 6 bases at V and 4 bases at J; junction bases unmatched: 6.

V gene TRBV10-2 combines with J gene TRBJ2-6; tentatively, D is TRBD1 (5 bases). Deletions cut 2 bases from V and 3 bases from J, with 14 bases between. The germline V gene encodes CDR1 WSHSY and CDR2 SAAADI. The CDR3 covers 17 residues. The CDR3 DNA reads TGCGCCAGCAGTGAGGGGTCAGGGCAGGATGGGGCCAACGTCCTGACTTTC. It specifies CASSEGSGQDGANVLTF.

The chain combines TRBV19 with TRBJ1-6, with TRBD1 identical over 9 bases. Germline V lookup: CDR1 LNHDA, CDR2 SQIVND (reference sequence). The length of the CDR3 is 16 residues. The V and J ends lost 6 bases and 6 bases, in that order; junction bases with no gene match: 9. CDR3: CASRERTGAGNSPLHF. The CDR3 DNA is TGTGCCAGTAGGGAAAGGACAGGGGCCGGTAATTCACCCCTCCACTTT.

J is TRBJ2-3 and V is TRBV9; 11 bases map to TRBD2. The germline V gene has CDR1 SGDLS and CDR2 YYNGEE. This CDR3 contains 17 residues. Losses at the gene ends were 4 bases for V and 3 bases for J; bases not matched to a gene: 10. CDR3 coding DNA: TGTGCCAGCAGCTTGGCTAGCGGGAGGAGTGGGACAGATACGCAGTATTTT. It specifies CASSLASGRSGTDTQYF.